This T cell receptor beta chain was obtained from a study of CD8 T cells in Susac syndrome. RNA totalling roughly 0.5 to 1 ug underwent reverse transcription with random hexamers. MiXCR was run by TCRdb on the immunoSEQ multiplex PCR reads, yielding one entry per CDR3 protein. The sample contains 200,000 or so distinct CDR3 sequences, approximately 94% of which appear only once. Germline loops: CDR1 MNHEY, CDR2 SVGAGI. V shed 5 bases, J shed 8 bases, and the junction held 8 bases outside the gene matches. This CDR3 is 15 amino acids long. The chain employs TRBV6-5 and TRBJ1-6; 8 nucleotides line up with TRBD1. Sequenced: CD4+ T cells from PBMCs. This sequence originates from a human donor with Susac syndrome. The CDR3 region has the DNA TGTGCCAGCAGTCAACCCGGACAGGGTCATTCACCCCTCCACTTT. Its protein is CASSQPGQGHSPLHF.